One sample yielded the 29 T cell receptor beta chains listed below, sequenced in a study of cytomegalovirus exposure and HLA in healthy donors. Researchers ran the PCR with 60 Vbeta and 13 Jbeta primers. Produced via immunoSEQ multiplex PCR; TCRdb's table is partial and in-frame only. The record lists 100,000 to 150,000 clones, of which the ten most abundant hold about 0.93%. The specimen sequenced was PBMCs. The receptors were gathered from a man aged 18 to 30 in good health and CMV-seronegative.

The chain carries TRBV7-9 and TRBJ2-5; D gene ambiguous. CDR1 SEHNR and CDR2 FQNEAQ come from the germline V gene (reference sequence). V was pared by 8 bases and J by 0 bases, with 13 bases between. The CDR3 has 14 residues. The CDR3 sequence: CASVNHQYQETQYF. CDR3 DNA sequence: TGTGCCAGCGTAAACCACCAGTACCAAGAGACCCAGTACTTC.

This chain uses TRBV5-1 with TRBJ2-5; D is ambiguous. CDR1 SGHRS and CDR2 YFSETQ come from the germline V gene. The CDR3 length is 12 residues. Trimming shortened V by 4 bases and J by 5 bases, and 9 bases separated the two germline ends. The CDR3 coding sequence is TGCGCCAGCAGCCTGGGCCAGGAGACCCAGTACTTC. Residues: CASSLGQETQYF.

The chain uses TRBV28 and TRBJ2-1; 7 bases fit TRBD2. CDR3 length: 15 amino acids. With 6 bases clipped from V and 4 bases from J, the junction kept 9 bases outside the gene matches. In germline, CDR1 is MDHEN, CDR2 SYDVKM. The CDR3 loop reads CASSQASGAYNEQFF. CDR3 DNA: TGTGCCAGCAGCCAAGCTAGCGGAGCTTACAATGAGCAGTTCTTC.

The rearrangement uses TRBV28 and TRBJ1-4, with 9 nucleotides matching TRBD1. Germline loops: CDR1 MDHEN, CDR2 SYDVKM. V lost 2 bases to trimming and J lost 2 bases; unmatched junction nucleotides: 6. The CDR3 runs to 17 residues. In DNA, the CDR3 is TGTGCCAGCAGTTTAGACAGGGGGAGGGTGACTAATGAAAAACTGTTTTTT. The encoded protein is CASSLDRGRVTNEKLFF.

The chain links TRBV7-9 to TRBJ1-1; perhaps TRBD1 as D (5 bases). The V end was cut by 5 bases, the J end by 3 bases, with 13 bases between. Germline V gene data show CDR1 as SEHNR and CDR2 as FQNEAQ (reference sequence). The CDR3 runs to 14 residues. In DNA form, the CDR3 reads TGTGCCAGCAGCGGACAAATAGGGGACACTGAAGCTTTCTTT. Translated: CASSGQIGDTEAFF.

The chain uses TRBV9 and TRBJ1-3; 8 bases map to TRBD1. CDR3 length: 16 amino acids. Germline CDR1 reads SGDLS; CDR2 reads YYNGEE. V shed 0 bases and J 2 bases; nucleotides not matched to a gene: 4. The chain's CDR3 is CASSVDIRGPGNTIYF. Written as DNA, the CDR3 is TGTGCCAGCAGCGTAGATATCAGGGGGCCTGGAAACACCATATATTTT. Supplemented by reference TRBV9 and TRBJ1-3, the full variable domain reads DSGVTQTPKHLITATGQRVTLRCSPRSGDLSVYWYQQSLDQGLQFLIQYYNGEERAKGNILERFSAQQFPDLHSELNLSSLELGDSALYFCASSVDIRGPGNTIYFGEGSWLTVV.

This chain's CDR3 is CASSLGTFEQFF. The DNA for the CDR3 is TGTGCCAGCAGCTTAGGTACTTTTGAGCAGTTCTTC. This chain connects TRBV7-9 to TRBJ2-1; D is unclear. From germline, CDR1 is SEHNR and CDR2 FQNEAQ (reference sequence). This CDR3 has 12 residues. Trimming stripped 1 base from V and 9 bases from J, with 7 bases between.

CDR3 DNA: TGTGCCAGCAGCCACCTTTCCGGGACAGGGCGGATCTACGAGCAGTACTTC. It encodes CASSHLSGTGRIYEQYF. This rearrangement joins TRBV2 to TRBJ2-7; 9 bases align to TRBD1. Germline assignment: CDR1 SNHLY and CDR2 FYNNEI. The CDR3 totals 17 residues. V dropped 6 bases and J dropped 3; count of bases not matched to a gene: 15.

The chain links TRBV5-1 to TRBJ2-7, with D perhaps TRBD1 (7 bases). V lost 4 bases to trimming and J lost 1 base, with 15 bases between them. This CDR3 spans 15 amino acids. The germline gives CDR1 SGHRS, CDR2 YFSETQ. The CDR3 DNA follows: TGCGCCAGCAGCAAGGGCAGGGGGGTATCCTACGAGCAGTACTTC. This encodes CASSKGRGVSYEQYF. Complete variable domain (other parts from reference TRBV5-1 and TRBJ2-7): KAGVTQTPRYLIKTRGQQVTLSCSPISGHRSVSWYQQTPGQGLQFLFEYFSETQRNKGNFPGRFSGRQFSNSRSEMNVSTLELGDSALYLCASSKGRGVSYEQYFGPGTRLTVT.

The gene calls are TRBV5-4 and TRBJ1-1, with D perhaps matching TRBD1 (5 bases). Germline V CDR1 and CDR2: SGHNT, YYREEE (reference sequence). This CDR3 spans 16 amino acids. Between the trimmed V and J ends, which lost 4 bases and 1 base, there was a span of 17 bases. The CDR3 nucleotides read TGTGCCAGCAGCGCCCCCCTCGGCAGGGAGAACACTGAAGCTTTCTTT. Its protein is CASSAPLGRENTEAFF.

The genes are TRBV9 and TRBJ1-6; 7 bases are shared with TRBD1. The CDR3 is 16 amino acids. V lost 3 bases, J lost 0 bases, and 3 bases stayed unmatched. The V gene's germline CDR1 is SGDLS and CDR2 YYNGEE. The CDR3 DNA reads TGTGCCAGCAGCGGCGGGACAGACTCCTATAATTCACCCCTCCACTTT. Protein: CASSGGTDSYNSPLHF. Together with reference TRBV9 and TRBJ1-6, the CDR3 gives the full variable domain: DSGVTQTPKHLITATGQRVTLRCSPRSGDLSVYWYQQSLDQGLQFLIQYYNGEERAKGNILERFSAQQFPDLHSELNLSSLELGDSALYFCASSGGTDSYNSPLHFGNGTRLTVT.

This rearrangement joins TRBV19 to TRBJ2-7, with TRBD2 identical over 16 bases. The CDR3 extends over 16 amino acids. Germline CDR1 LNHDA, CDR2 SQIVND (reference sequence). With 6 bases clipped from V and 2 bases from J, the junction kept 4 bases outside the gene matches. CDR3 amino acids: CASRGLAGGTAYEQYF. Here the CDR3 DNA reads TGTGCCAGTAGGGGACTAGCGGGAGGGACCGCCTACGAGCAGTACTTC.

This rearrangement joins TRBV4-2 to TRBJ1-1; maybe TRBD1 (6 bases). CDR3 length: 15 amino acids. V shed 2 bases and J shed 1 base, with 11 bases lying between them. Per germline, CDR1 LGHNA and CDR2 YNFKEQ. The CDR3 sequence: CASSQPIQGNTEAFF. The DNA of the CDR3 is TGTGCCAGCAGCCAACCGATACAGGGGAACACTGAAGCTTTCTTT.

Remarks on this clone: The CDR3 does not end in the conserved phenylalanine or tryptophan, so this is likely a read error. Because the CDR3's place on the DNA is in doubt, the DNA is left out and the CDR3 is given as listed by TCRdb. This sequence joins TRBV2 and TRBJ2-7; TRBD2, the table's D call, was not compared with the DNA. Germline CDR1 reads SNHLY; CDR2 reads FYNNEI. The CDR3 has 10 amino acids, counting both end residues. The CDR3 sequence is CATIPAAGPS.

This rearrangement joins TRBV27 to TRBJ2-2, with TRBD1 as a possible D gene (6 bases). The CDR3 is 17 amino acids. V was trimmed by 5 bases and J by 1 base, leaving 17 bases between them. Germline CDR1 reads MNHEY; CDR2 reads SMNVEV (reference sequence). The CDR3 is CASSTADRVLNTGELFF. The CDR3 nucleotides are TGTGCCAGCAGTACGGCGGACAGAGTCTTGAACACCGGGGAGCTGTTTTTT.

The chain is built from TRBV30 and TRBJ2-3; a possible D gene is TRBD2 (5 bases). The CDR3 runs to 15 residues. The germline V and J ends were trimmed by 0 bases and 0 bases, with 10 bases remaining between them. The germline CDR1 and CDR2 sequences are GTSNPN and SVGIG (reference sequence). CDR3 nucleotides: TGTGCCTGGAGTGTTTGGTCGGGAAGCACAGATACGCAGTATTTT. This codes for CAWSVWSGSTDTQYF.

The CDR3 spells CASSVQGNRYEQYF. The DNA for the CDR3 is TGTGCCAGCAGTGTCCAGGGAAACCGCTACGAGCAGTACTTC. The rearrangement links TRBV25-1 to TRBJ2-7, with a possible D match to TRBD1 (5 bases). V lost 4 bases and J 3 bases, leaving 13 bases between the germline ends. This CDR3 spans 14 amino acids. CDR1 and CDR2 from the germline V gene are MGHDK and SYGVNS.

The chain has TRBV5-1 and TRBJ1-2, with 10 bases that match TRBD1. V trimming: 4 bases; J trimming: 6 bases; junction bases outside the gene matches: 6. CDR3 size: 14 residues. Germline lookup yields CDR1 SGHRS and CDR2 YFSETQ. CDR3 sequence: CASSRDRGRDGYTF. As DNA, the CDR3 is TGCGCCAGCAGCCGAGACAGGGGGCGCGATGGCTACACCTTC.

The chain joins TRBV4-1 to TRBJ1-1, with D possibly matching TRBD1 (5 bases). The V gene lost 3 bases and the J gene lost 8 bases, with 22 bases spanning the gap. Germline CDR1 is MGHRA and CDR2 is YSYEKL. This CDR3 is built from 16 residues. The CDR3 DNA follows: TGCGCCAGCAGCCACCCCGGGCAGGGCAGGTCCGGGGAAGCTTTCTTT. Protein product: CASSHPGQGRSGEAFF.

The chain carries TRBV27 and TRBJ1-2; 8 bases match TRBD1. CDR3 length: 12 amino acids. V gave up 5 bases and J gave up 6 bases; unmatched junction bases: 2. From germline, CDR1 is MNHEY and CDR2 SMNVEV (reference sequence). The CDR3 bases are TGTGCCAGCAGTCCCAGGGGGCATGGCTACACCTTC. It translates to CASSPRGHGYTF.

The rearrangement uses TRBV5-1 and TRBJ1-3; maybe TRBD1 (5 bases). Germline values: CDR1 SGHRS, CDR2 YFSETQ. The CDR3 is made up of 14 amino acids. V was trimmed by 4 bases and J by 0 bases, leaving 8 bases between them. The CDR3 sequence: CASSRDSSGNTIYF. CDR3 nucleotides: TGCGCCAGCAGCCGGGACTCCTCTGGAAACACCATATATTTT.

This chain uses TRBV18 with TRBJ1-4; D gene unclear. The CDR3 loop spans 13 amino acids. CDR1 and CDR2 (germline): KGHSH, LQKENI. The V end lost 3 bases, the J end lost 7 bases, and 9 bases lay between the germline ends. DNA of the CDR3: TGTGCCAGCTCACCCCCTATGAGTGAAAAACTGTTTTTT. It codes for CASSPPMSEKLFF.

CDR3 in amino acids: CASSREGGETQYF. The CDR3 coding sequence is TGTGCCAGCAGCCGGGAGGGGGGAGAGACCCAGTACTTC. This chain links TRBV27 with TRBJ2-5, with 8 bases lining up with TRBD2. The germline CDR1 and CDR2 sequences are MNHEY and SMNVEV (reference sequence). The CDR3 covers 13 residues. J gave up 4 bases and V 6 bases, and 4 bases lay outside the gene matches.

This rearrangement joins TRBV15 to TRBJ2-5; D is undetermined. Per the germline V gene, CDR1 is LNHNV and CDR2 is YYDKDF (reference sequence). V gave up 3 bases and J gave up 4 bases, with 6 bases separating them. This CDR3 region has 12 residues. CDR3 protein: CATSRQSETQYF. The DNA for the CDR3 is TGTGCCACCAGCAGGCAGTCAGAGACCCAGTACTTC.

The chain employs TRBV28 and TRBJ1-2; 8 nucleotides line up with TRBD1. This CDR3 has 13 residues. With V trimmed by 7 bases and J by 8 bases, 9 bases remained unmatched. Germline V gene data show CDR1 as MDHEN and CDR2 as SYDVKM. DNA of the CDR3: TGTGCCAGCATGAGGGGCAGGGGGCTAGGCTACACCTTC. It codes for CASMRGRGLGYTF.

This chain links TRBV30 with TRBJ1-4, with D possibly being TRBD1 (5 bases). The V gene's germline CDR1 is GTSNPN and CDR2 SVGIG (reference sequence). There are 16 residues in the CDR3. V shed 0 bases and J shed 3 bases, with 14 bases lying between them. In nucleotides, the CDR3 is TGTGCCTGGAGTGTATGGGGGGAAGGGGCTAATGAAAAACTGTTTTTT. Protein sequence: CAWSVWGEGANEKLFF.

The chain links TRBV7-7 to TRBJ2-7, with D tentatively TRBD2 (5 bases). The length of the CDR3 is 12 residues. Trimming shortened V by 5 bases and J by 2 bases, and 7 bases separated the two germline ends. Germline CDR1 SSHAT, CDR2 FNYEAQ (reference sequence). CDR3 DNA sequence: TGTGCCAGCAGCCGGAGGACCTACGAGCAGTACTTC. Translation: CASSRRTYEQYF.

In nucleotides, the CDR3 is TGCGCCAGCAGTTCCGGGACTAGCGGCTTCTACGAGCAGTACTTC. Translation: CASSSGTSGFYEQYF. V is TRBV5-1 and J is TRBJ2-7; TRBD2 aligns across 11 bases. This CDR3 has 15 amino acids. Unmatched junction bases numbered 7, after V lost 5 bases and J lost 3 bases. From germline, CDR1 is SGHRS and CDR2 YFSETQ.

The rearrangement joins TRBV7-8 to TRBJ1-5; 11 bases match TRBD1. The CDR3 is 15 residues long. Germline lookup yields CDR1 SGHVS and CDR2 FQNEAQ. V lost 4 bases and J lost 4; bases outside the gene matches: 3. CDR3 loop: CASSYGTGGNQPQHF. The CDR3 DNA reads as TGTGCCAGCAGCTACGGGACAGGGGGAAATCAGCCCCAGCATTTT.